The clone carrying this T cell receptor beta chain was recorded only once. TCRdb's copy holds only in-frame clones and misses some; the assay was immunoSEQ multiplex PCR. The sample has 350,000 to 450,000 clones; around 90% are singletons. Germline V lookup: CDR1 LGHDT, CDR2 YNNKEL (reference sequence). The CDR3 extends over 17 amino acids. V shed 2 bases, J shed 0 bases, and the junction held 9 bases outside the gene matches. The data were obtained in a study of control samples from healthy donors and cancer patients. This receptor was identified in a man aged 35 to 55 with head and neck cancer. The chain uses TRBV3-1 (or the pseudogene TRBV3-2) and TRBJ1-1; 7 bases are shared with TRBD1. The sample was PBMCs. The CDR3 bases are TGTGCCAGCAGCCAACTAGGGGGCGTCAGACTGAACACTGAAGCTTTCTTT. It codes for CASSQLGGVRLNTEAFF.